This paragraph covers one T cell receptor beta chain sequence. What it binds is not known. With 4 bases clipped from V and 5 bases from J, the junction kept 4 bases outside the gene matches. This CDR3 has 13 amino acids. CDR1 and CDR2 (germline): SGHTA, FQGNSA. The data derive from a study of response to subunit inactivated influenza vaccine. Study conclusions and caveats: That few new T cells are recruited by each seasonal influenza vaccination was the authors' suggestion.

TCRdb redid the calling of the RT-PCR reads with MiXCR, one entry per CDR3 protein. The data hold 750,000 to 850,000 distinct CDR3 sequences, with under 20% observed a single time. The receptor was derived from a man between 45 and 60 years old who received an inactivated influenza vaccine. The rearrangement joins TRBV7-2 to TRBJ1-2; 7 positions agree with TRBD1. The specimen was PBMCs from blood, collected around 5 days after vaccination. Here the CDR3 DNA reads TGTGCCAGCAGCTCGGGACAGATATATGGCTACACCTTC. This sequence encodes CASSSGQIYGYTF.